This T cell receptor beta chain is from a study of blood T cell repertoires in COVID-19. Overall study context: Acute-phase and convalescent COVID-19 samples originated in the United States, Italy and Spain.

J lost 0 bases, V lost 4 bases, and 0 bases had no gene match. CDR3 length equals 14 residues. Germline CDR1 reads LNHDA; CDR2 reads SQIVND (reference sequence). Original processing methods: Cell counts per sample came from amplifying reference gene primers. Data came from immunoSEQ multiplex PCR; TCRdb stores just in-frame clones and leaves some out. The V and J calls and clone size are taken from that table; D and trimming were inferred from the DNA. The table lists about 170,000 clones, about 86% of them singletons. This TCR came from a human donor with acute or convalescent COVID-19. The donor label of this sample is uncertain. The V and J genes are TRBV19 and TRBJ2-1, with TRBD2 matching over 7 bases. The sequenced sample consisted of peripheral blood. CDR3 sequence reads: CASSRGGSYNEQFF. The CDR3 DNA reads as TGTGCCAGTAGTAGGGGGGGCTCCTACAATGAGCAGTTCTTC.